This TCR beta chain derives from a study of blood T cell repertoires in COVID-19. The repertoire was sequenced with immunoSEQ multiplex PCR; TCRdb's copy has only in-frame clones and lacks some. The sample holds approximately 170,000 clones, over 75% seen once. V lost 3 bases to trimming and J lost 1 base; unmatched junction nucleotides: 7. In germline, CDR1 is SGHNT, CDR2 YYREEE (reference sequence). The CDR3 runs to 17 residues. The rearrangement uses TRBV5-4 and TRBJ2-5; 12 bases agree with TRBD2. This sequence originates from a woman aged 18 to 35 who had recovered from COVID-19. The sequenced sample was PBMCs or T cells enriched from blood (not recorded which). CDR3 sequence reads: CASSSAPGLAGQETQYF. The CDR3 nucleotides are TGTGCCAGCAGCTCAGCTCCGGGACTAGCGGGCCAAGAGACCCAGTACTTC.